This T cell receptor beta chain was identified during a study of tumour-infiltrating T cells in Burkitt lymphoma. The assay was immunoSEQ multiplex PCR, and TCRdb's table has in-frame clones only and misses some. The profile shows 2,000 to 2,500 clones, approximately 79% of them singletons. CDR3 length: 14 amino acids. Germline V lookup: CDR1 MNHEY, CDR2 SMNVEV (reference sequence). Trimming removed 2 bases from V and 4 bases from J, with 11 bases in between. The sequence was collected from a human donor with diffuse large B-cell lymphoma. Sequencing was performed on tumor tissue. This sequence joins TRBV27 and TRBJ1-1; tentatively, D is TRBD1 (5 bases). The CDR3 spells CASSLRGAGTEAFF. Here the CDR3 DNA reads TGTGCCAGCAGTTTACGAGGGGCGGGCACTGAAGCTTTCTTT.